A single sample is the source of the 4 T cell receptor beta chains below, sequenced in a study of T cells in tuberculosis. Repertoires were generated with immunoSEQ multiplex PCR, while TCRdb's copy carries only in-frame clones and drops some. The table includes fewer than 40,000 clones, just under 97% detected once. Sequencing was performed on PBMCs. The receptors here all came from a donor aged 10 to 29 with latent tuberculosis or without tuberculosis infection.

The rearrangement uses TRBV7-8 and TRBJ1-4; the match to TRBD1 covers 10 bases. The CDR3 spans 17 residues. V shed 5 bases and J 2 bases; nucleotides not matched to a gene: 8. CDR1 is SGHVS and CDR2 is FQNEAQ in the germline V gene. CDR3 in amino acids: CASSLRQGARTNEKLFF. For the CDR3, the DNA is TGTGCCAGCAGCCTCAGACAGGGGGCGCGTACTAATGAAAAACTGTTTTTT.

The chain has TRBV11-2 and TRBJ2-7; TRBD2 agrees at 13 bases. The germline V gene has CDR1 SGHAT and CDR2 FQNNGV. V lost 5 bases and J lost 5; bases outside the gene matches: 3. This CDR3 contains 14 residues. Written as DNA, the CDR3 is TGTGCCAGCAGCGCGGGACTAGCGGGAAACGAGCAGTACTTC. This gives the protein CASSAGLAGNEQYF. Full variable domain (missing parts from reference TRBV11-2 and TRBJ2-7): EAGVAQSPRYKIIEKRQSVAFWCNPISGHATLYWYQQILGQGPKLLIQFQNNGVVDDSQLPKDRFSAERLKGVDSTLKIQPAKLEDSAVYLCASSAGLAGNEQYFGPGTRLTVT.

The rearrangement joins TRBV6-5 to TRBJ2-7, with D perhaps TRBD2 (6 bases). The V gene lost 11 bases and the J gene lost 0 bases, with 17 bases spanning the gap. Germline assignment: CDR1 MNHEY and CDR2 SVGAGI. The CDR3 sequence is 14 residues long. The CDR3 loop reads CAVSRLALSYEQYF. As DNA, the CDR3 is TGTGCCGTTTCTCGGCTAGCGCTCTCCTACGAGCAGTACTTC.

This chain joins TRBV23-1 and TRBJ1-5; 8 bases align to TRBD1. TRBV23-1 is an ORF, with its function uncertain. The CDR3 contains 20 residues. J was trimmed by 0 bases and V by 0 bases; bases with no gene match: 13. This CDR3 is CASSQSGTGHRSDSNQPQHF. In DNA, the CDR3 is TGCGCCAGCAGTCAATCTGGGACAGGCCATCGGTCTGATAGCAATCAGCCCCAGCATTTT.